This T cell receptor (beta chain) was sequenced during a study of cytomegalovirus exposure and HLA in healthy donors. Overall study findings and caveats: Upon later analysis, HLA-associated TCR beta chains proved more clonally expanded than other, equally common chains. A classifier reportedly called cytomegalovirus status with high sensitivity and specificity.

With 60 Vbeta and 13 Jbeta primers, the PCR was carried out. In the original processing: Per a later analysis, the number of unique TCR beta chains was approximately 73 million, of which some 10 million were shared. The data were produced by immunoSEQ multiplex PCR, yet TCRdb's version contains in-frame clones alone and is incomplete. V and J calls and clone size are given by that table; D and trimming were obtained from the DNA. The sample lists around 110,000 clones; approximately 80% were seen once. Comment on this clone: Antigen unknown.

Germline V gene sequence: CDR1 LGHNA, CDR2 YSLEER. Between the trimmed V and J ends, which lost 0 bases and 5 bases, there was a span of 22 bases. The CDR3 is made up of 18 amino acids. The chain has TRBV4-3 and TRBJ1-2, with D perhaps TRBD1 (6 bases). The sequence was obtained from a man aged 25-45 years in good health and CMV-seropositive. Input material: PBMCs. In DNA, the CDR3 is TGCGCCAGCAGCCAAGACACAGGGTTTGGCTTTCCCATTTATGGCTACACCTTC. This gives the protein CASSQDTGFGFPIYGYTF.